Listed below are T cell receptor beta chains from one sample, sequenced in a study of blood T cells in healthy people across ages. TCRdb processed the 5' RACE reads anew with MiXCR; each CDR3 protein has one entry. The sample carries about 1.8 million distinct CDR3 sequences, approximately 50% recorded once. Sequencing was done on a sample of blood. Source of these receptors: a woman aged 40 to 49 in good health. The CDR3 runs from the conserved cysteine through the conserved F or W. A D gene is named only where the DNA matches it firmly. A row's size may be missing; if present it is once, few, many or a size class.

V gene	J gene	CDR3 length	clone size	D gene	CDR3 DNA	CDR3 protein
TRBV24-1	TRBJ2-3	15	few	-	TGTGCCACCAGTGATTTCTCCACACGCGGAGATACGCAGTATTTT	CATSDFSTRGDTQYF
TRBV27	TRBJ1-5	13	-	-	TGTGCCAGCAGTGTATCGAGCAATCAGCCCCAGCATTTT	CASSVSSNQPQHF
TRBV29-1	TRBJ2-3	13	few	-	TGCAGCGTTGTCGTCCAGACCCAGGCTACGCAGTATTTT	CSVVVQTQATQYF
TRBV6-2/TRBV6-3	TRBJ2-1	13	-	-	TGTGCCAGCAGACCCTCTACCTACAATGAGCAGTTCTTC	CASRPSTYNEQFF
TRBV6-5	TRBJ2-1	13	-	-	TGTGCCAGCATGCTTCACGGGTACAATGAGCAGTTCTTC	CASMLHGYNEQFF
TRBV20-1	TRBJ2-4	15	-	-	TGCAGTGTTATCGGGACCTCATTAGCCAAAAACATTCAGTACTTC	CSVIGTSLAKNIQYF
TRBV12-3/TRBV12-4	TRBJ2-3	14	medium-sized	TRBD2	TGTGCCAGCAGTTTCGGGGGGGCCGGAGATACGCAGTATTTT	CASSFGGAGDTQYF
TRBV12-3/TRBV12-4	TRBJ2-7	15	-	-	TGTGCCAGCAGCCCCGGGACAACCGACCTCTACGAGCAGTACTTC	CASSPGTTDLYEQYF
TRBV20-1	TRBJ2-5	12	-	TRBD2	TGCAGTGCTGCCCCACTAGCGGGGGCCCAGTACTTC	CSAAPLAGAQYF
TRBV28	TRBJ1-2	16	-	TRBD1	TGTGCCAGCAGTCCAAAACGACAGGGGGCAAACTATGGCTACACCTTC	CASSPKRQGANYGYTF
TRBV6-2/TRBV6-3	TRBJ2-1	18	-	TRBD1	TGTGCCAGCAGCTACAGGAGGGACAGGGCGAAGACCTACAATGAGCAGTTCTTC	CASSYRRDRAKTYNEQFF
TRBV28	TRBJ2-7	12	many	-	TGTGCCAGCAGTCCCAGGGTCTACGAGCAGTACTTC	CASSPRVYEQYF
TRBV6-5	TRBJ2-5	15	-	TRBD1	TGTGCCAGCAGTTACGAACAACAGGGGTCGGAGACCCAGTACTTC	CASSYEQQGSETQYF
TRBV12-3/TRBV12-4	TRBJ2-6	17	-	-	TGTGCCACAACTTGGGCCCTCCCCCACTCTGGGGCCAACGTCCTGACTTTC	CATTWALPHSGANVLTF
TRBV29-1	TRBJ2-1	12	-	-	TGCCACGGGGTGGGATCCTACAATGAGCAGTTCTTC	CHGVGSYNEQFF
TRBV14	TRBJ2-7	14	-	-	TGTGCTAGCAGCCAAGGACATCTCTCCTACGAGCAGTACTTC	CASSQGHLSYEQYF
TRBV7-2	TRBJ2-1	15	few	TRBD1	TGTGCCAGCAGCTTATCCGGGACAGGACGCAATGAGCAGTTCTTC	CASSLSGTGRNEQFF
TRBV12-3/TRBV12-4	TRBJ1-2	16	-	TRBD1	TGTGCCAGCAGGAGACCACAGGGGACCGCCAACTATGGCTACACCTTC	CASRRPQGTANYGYTF
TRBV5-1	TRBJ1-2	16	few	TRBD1	TGCGCCAGCAGCTTGGCAGGGGGCGCGAAGCACTATGGCTACACCTTC	CASSLAGGAKHYGYTF
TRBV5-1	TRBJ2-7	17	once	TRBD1	TGCGCCAGCAGCTTCTCACAGGGGGCGATAAGTGCCGACGAGCAGTACTTC	CASSFSQGAISADEQYF
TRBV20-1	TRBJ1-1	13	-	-	TGCAGTGCTTCCCCCCGCCGGGGGACTGAAGCTTTCTTT	CSASPRRGTEAFF
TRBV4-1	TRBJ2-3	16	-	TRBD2	TGCGCCAGCAGCCAAGTTGGCGGGGGGGCCTTGAATACGCAGTATTTT	CASSQVGGGALNTQYF
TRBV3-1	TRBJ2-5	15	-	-	TGTGCCAGCAGCCAAGTTCCAGGGGTAAAAGAGACCCAGTACTTC	CASSQVPGVKETQYF
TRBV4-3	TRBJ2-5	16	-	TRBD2	TGCGCCAGCAGCCCAAACCTAGCGGGGGGGCAGGAGACCCAGTACTTC	CASSPNLAGGQETQYF
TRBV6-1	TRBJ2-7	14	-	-	TGTGCCAGCACCCTTGACGGGGGGCTTTACGAGCAGTACTTC	CASTLDGGLYEQYF
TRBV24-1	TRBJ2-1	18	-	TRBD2	TGTGCCACCAGTGATCCCACGAGGACTAGCGGGTCCTACAATGAGCAGTTCTTC	CATSDPTRTSGSYNEQFF
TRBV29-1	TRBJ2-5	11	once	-	TGCAGTGGACAGTTCCAAGAGACCCAGTACTTC	CSGQFQETQYF
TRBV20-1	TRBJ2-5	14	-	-	TGCAGTGCTACTACGGGGGACGGTCAAGAGACCCAGTACTTC	CSATTGDGQETQYF
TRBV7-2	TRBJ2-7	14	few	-	TGTGCCAGCAGCTTGGACAGAAGGGGGTACGAGCAGTACTTC	CASSLDRRGYEQYF
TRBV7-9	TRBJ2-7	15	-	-	TGTGCCAGCAGCTTAGGCCCCAGCCCCGCCTACGAGCAGTACTTC	CASSLGPSPAYEQYF
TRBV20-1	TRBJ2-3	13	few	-	TGCAGTGCTAAGATCCTAAGGGCAGATACGCAGTATTTT	CSAKILRADTQYF
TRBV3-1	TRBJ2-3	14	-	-	TGTGCCAGCACAGGGGACGTGAGCACAGATACGCAGTATTTT	CASTGDVSTDTQYF
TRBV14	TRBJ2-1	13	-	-	TGTGCCAGCCATGGGAGCGGTTCGAATGAGCAGTTCTTC	CASHGSGSNEQFF
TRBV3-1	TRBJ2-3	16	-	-	TGTGCCAGCAGCCGGACGCAGGGGTTAGTCACAGATACGCAGTATTTT	CASSRTQGLVTDTQYF
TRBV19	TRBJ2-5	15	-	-	TGTGCCAGTAGTGAGGGGGGCTTGATCCAAGAGACCCAGTACTTC	CASSEGGLIQETQYF
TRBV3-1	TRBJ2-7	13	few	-	TGTGCCAGCAGCCAAGATCCGGCAGGGCAGGAGTACTTC	CASSQDPAGQEYF
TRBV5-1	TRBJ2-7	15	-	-	TGCGCCAGCAGCTTGGAAAGTCGAGGGACCTACGAGCAGTACTTC	CASSLESRGTYEQYF
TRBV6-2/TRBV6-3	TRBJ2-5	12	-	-	TGTGCCACCAGAGAGTCGTACAATGAGCAGTACTTC	CATRESYNEQYF
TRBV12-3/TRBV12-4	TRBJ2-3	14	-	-	TGTGCCAGCATTTTAGACCCTATCACAGATACGCAGTATTTT	CASILDPITDTQYF